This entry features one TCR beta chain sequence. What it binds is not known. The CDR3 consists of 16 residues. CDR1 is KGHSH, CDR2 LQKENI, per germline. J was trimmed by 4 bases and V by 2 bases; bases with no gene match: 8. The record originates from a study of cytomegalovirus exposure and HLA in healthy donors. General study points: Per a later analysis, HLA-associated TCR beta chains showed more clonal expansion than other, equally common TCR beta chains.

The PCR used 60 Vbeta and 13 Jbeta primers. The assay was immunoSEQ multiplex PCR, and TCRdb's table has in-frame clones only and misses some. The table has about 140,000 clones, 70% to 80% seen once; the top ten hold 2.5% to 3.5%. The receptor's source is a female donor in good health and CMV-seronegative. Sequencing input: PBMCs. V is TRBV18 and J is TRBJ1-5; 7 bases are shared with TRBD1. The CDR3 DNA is TGTGCCAGCTCACCAGTGGGGACAGAGACGAATCAGCCCCAGCATTTT. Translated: CASSPVGTETNQPQHF.